This T cell receptor (beta chain) was observed in a study of beta chain features in type 1 diabetes. Study background: Summed over all samples, the examined sorted cells came to 95 million to 120 million.

The CDR3 is made up of 14 amino acids. Trimming shortened V by 6 bases and J by 0 bases, and 9 bases separated the two germline ends. Looked up from germline, CDR1 is SGHVS and CDR2 is FNYEAQ. To note about this clone: Its antigen is not identified.

Reverse transcription of all isolated RNA meant that expressed TCRB transcripts were sequenced. Sequencing used immunoSEQ multiplex PCR; TCRdb keeps in-frame clones, though not all of them. The sample lists about 150,000 clones; over 9% were seen once. General study findings and limits: A possible short-template PCR bias applies equally to patients and controls. The VDJ junctions of type 1 diabetes patients carried fewer insertions and more deletions. Shortening of TCRB CDR3s, moderate but significant, appeared in all four CD4+ subsets of Type 1 diabetes patients.

Sequenced: central memory CD4+ T cells from blood. This receptor was identified in a man younger than 45 with type 1 diabetes. V usage is TRBV7-6 and J usage is TRBJ1-3; D is uncertain. The CDR3 nucleotides are TGTGCCAGCAGTACACAGAGCTCTGGAAACACCATATATTTT. Translating it yields CASSTQSSGNTIYF.